This is a list of T cell receptor beta chains from one sample in a study of blood T cells in healthy people across ages. TCRdb redid the calling of the 5' RACE reads with MiXCR, one entry per CDR3 protein. The repertoire has 800,000 to 950,000 distinct CDR3 sequences, around 49% of them found once; the top ten carry under 15%. Source material: blood. These receptors originate from a man in his thirties or forties in good health. The CDR3 runs from the conserved cysteine through the conserved F or W. Each record gives: D gene, clone size, J gene, V gene, CDR3 protein, CDR3 DNA. The D gene is left open where the match is weak. Part of the rows lack a size; the others show once, few, many or a class for expanded clones.

>-|-|TRBJ2-7|TRBV20-1
CSAGTGIRAHEQYF
TGCAGTGCCGGAACAGGGATACGGGCCCACGAGCAGTACTTC
>-|-|TRBJ1-1|TRBV27
CASLGHMGTEAFF
TGTGCCAGCCTCGGACATATGGGCACTGAAGCTTTCTTT
>-|few|TRBJ2-1|TRBV7-9
CASSPRDHDNEQFF
TGTGCCAGCAGCCCCCGGGACCATGACAATGAGCAGTTCTTC
>-|-|TRBJ1-2|TRBV5-1
CASSSWTANYGYTF
TGCGCCAGCAGCTCCTGGACCGCAAACTATGGCTACACCTTC
>-|-|TRBJ1-1|TRBV20-1
CSARPGRNTEAFF
TGCAGTGCTAGGCCCGGGAGGAACACTGAAGCTTTCTTT
>-|-|TRBJ1-4|TRBV7-2
CASSPGRTATNEKLFF
TGTGCCAGCAGCCCGGGGCGGACAGCAACTAATGAAAAACTGTTTTTT
>-|-|TRBJ2-7|TRBV5-1
CASSSVRDNSYEQYF
TGCGCCAGCAGCTCCGTCCGTGATAATTCCTACGAGCAGTACTTC
>TRBD1|-|TRBJ2-1|TRBV6-2/TRBV6-3
CASSSRTGSYNEQFF
TGTGCCAGCAGTTCCCGGACAGGGTCCTACAATGAGCAGTTCTTC
>TRBD2|few|TRBJ2-1|TRBV5-1
CASSFLTSGDHNEQFF
TGCGCCAGCAGCTTCCTGACTAGCGGGGATCACAATGAGCAGTTCTTC
>-|few|TRBJ1-2|TRBV20-1
CSARARQTNYGYTF
TGCAGTGCTAGAGCGAGACAGACTAACTATGGCTACACCTTC
>-|-|TRBJ1-5|TRBV4-1
CASSEDGGYVQPQHF
TGCGCCAGCAGCGAAGACGGGGGATATGTGCAGCCCCAGCATTTT
>-|-|TRBJ1-1|TRBV20-1
CSASNPEAFF
TGCAGTGCTAGTAACCCTGAAGCTTTCTTT
>-|-|TRBJ2-7|TRBV13
CASSLRLQGIRAEQYF
TGTGCCAGCAGCTTACGTCTTCAGGGAATAAGGGCCGAGCAGTACTTC
>-|-|TRBJ2-7|TRBV6-1
CASSGADSYEQYF
TGTGCCAGCAGTGGGGCTGACAGCTACGAGCAGTACTTC